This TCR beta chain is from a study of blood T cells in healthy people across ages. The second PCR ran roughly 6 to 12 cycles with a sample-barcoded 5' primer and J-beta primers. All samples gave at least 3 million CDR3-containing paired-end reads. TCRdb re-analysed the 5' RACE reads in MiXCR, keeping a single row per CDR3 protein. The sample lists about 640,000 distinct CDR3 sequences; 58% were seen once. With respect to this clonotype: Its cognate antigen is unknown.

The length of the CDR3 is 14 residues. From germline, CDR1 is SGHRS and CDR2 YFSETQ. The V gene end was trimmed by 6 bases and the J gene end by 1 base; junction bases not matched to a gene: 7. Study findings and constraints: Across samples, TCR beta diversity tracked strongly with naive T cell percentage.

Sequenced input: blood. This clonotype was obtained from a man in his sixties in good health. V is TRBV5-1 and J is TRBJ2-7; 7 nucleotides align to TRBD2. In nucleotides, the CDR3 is TGCGCCAGCAAATTAGCGGGCCCGTCCTACGAGCAGTACTTC. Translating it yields CASKLAGPSYEQYF.